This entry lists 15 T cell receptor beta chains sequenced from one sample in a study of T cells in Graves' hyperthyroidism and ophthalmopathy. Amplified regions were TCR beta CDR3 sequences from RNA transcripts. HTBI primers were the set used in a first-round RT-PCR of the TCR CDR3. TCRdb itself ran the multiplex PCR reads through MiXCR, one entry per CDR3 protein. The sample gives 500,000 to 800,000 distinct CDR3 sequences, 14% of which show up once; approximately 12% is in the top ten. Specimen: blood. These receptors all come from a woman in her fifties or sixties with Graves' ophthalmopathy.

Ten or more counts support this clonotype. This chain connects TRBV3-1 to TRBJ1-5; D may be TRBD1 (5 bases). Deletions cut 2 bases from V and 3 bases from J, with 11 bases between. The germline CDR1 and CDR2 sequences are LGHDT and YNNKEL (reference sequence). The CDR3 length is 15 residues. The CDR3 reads CASSQSTGPNQPQHF. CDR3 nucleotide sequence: TGTGCCAGCAGCCAATCGACGGGGCCCAATCAGCCCCAGCATTTT.

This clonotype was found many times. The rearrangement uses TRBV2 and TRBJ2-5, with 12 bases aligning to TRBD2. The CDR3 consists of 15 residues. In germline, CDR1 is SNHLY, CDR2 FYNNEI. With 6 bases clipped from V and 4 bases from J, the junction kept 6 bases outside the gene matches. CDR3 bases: TGTGCCAGCAGCAAACGGACTAGCGGGACAGAGACCCAGTACTTC. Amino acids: CASSKRTSGTETQYF.

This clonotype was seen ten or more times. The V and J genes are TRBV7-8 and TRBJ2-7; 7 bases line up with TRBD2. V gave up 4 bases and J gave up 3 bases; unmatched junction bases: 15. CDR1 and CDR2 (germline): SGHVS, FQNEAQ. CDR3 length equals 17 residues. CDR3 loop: CASSSSGMWTRVYEQYF. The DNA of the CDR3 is TGTGCCAGCAGCTCGAGTGGCATGTGGACTAGGGTCTACGAGCAGTACTTC.

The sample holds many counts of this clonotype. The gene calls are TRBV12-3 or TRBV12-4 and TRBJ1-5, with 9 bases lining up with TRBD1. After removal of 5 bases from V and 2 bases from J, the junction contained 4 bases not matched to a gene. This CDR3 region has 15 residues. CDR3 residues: CASSTRTGGNQPQHF. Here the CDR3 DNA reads TGTGCCAGCAGTACCCGGACAGGGGGCAATCAGCCCCAGCATTTT.

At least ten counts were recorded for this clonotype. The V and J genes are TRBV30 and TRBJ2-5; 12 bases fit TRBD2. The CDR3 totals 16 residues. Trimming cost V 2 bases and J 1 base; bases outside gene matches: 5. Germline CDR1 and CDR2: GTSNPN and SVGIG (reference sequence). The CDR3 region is CAWSWLAGGPQETQYF. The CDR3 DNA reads TGTGCCTGGAGTTGGCTAGCGGGAGGGCCCCAAGAGACCCAGTACTTC.

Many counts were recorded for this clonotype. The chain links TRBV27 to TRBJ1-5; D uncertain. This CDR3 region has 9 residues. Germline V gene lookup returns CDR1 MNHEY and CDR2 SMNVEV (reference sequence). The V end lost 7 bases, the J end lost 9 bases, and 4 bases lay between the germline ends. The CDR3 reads CASIGPQHF. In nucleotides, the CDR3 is TGTGCCAGCATTGGGCCCCAGCATTTT.

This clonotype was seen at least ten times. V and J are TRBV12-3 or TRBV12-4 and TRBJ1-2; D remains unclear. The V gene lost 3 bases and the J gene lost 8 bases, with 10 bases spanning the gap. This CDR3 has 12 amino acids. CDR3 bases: TGTGCCAGCAGTTTTATTTTTTGGGGCTACACCTTC. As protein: CASSFIFWGYTF.

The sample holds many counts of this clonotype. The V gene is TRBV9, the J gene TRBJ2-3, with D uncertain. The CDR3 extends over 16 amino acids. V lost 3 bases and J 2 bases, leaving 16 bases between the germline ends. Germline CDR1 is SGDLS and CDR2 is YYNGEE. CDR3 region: CASSDAAELSTDTQYF. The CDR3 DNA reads TGTGCCAGCAGCGACGCGGCAGAACTCTCCACAGATACGCAGTATTTT.

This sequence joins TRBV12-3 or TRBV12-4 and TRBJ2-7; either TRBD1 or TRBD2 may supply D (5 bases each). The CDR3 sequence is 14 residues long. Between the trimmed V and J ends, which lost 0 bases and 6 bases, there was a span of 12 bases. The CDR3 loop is CASSLAQGAGEQYF. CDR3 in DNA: TGTGCCAGCAGTTTAGCCCAGGGAGCTGGCGAGCAGTACTTC.

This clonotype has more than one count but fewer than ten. The CDR3 bases are TGTGCCAGCAGCTTAAACAGGACGATCTTCAGAAACACCATATATTTT. Its protein is CASSLNRTIFRNTIYF. This chain uses TRBV7-2 with TRBJ1-3, with D possibly TRBD1 on 5 matching bases. V shed 2 bases and J shed 5 bases, with 16 bases lying between them. The length of the CDR3 is 16 residues. In germline, CDR1 is SGHTA, CDR2 FQGNSA. Filled out from reference TRBV7-2 and TRBJ1-3, the complete variable domain reads GAGVSQSPSNKVTEKGKDVELRCDPISGHTALYWYRQSLGQGLEFLIYFQGNSAPDKSGLPSDRFSAERTGGSVSTLTIQRTQQEDSAVYLCASSLNRTIFRNTIYFGEGSWLTVV.

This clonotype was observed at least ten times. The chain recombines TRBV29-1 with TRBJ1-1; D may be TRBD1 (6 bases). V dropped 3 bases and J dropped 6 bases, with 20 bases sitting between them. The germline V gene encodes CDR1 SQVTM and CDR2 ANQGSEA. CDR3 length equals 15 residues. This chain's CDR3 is CSVDRRGTTGAEAFF. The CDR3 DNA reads TGCAGCGTTGATCGGAGGGGGACAACCGGAGCTGAAGCTTTCTTT.

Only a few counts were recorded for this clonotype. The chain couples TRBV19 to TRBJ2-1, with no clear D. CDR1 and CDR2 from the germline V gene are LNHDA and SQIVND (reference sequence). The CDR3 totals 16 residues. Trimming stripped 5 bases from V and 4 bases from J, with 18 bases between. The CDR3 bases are TGTGCCAGTAGTCCCTGGACCCGAGGTGGGTACAATGAGCAGTTCTTC. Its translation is CASSPWTRGGYNEQFF.

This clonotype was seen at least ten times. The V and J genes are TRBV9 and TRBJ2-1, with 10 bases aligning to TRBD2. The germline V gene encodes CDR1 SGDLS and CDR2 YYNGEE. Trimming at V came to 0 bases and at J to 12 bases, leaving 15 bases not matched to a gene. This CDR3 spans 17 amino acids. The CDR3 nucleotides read TGTGCCAGCAGCGTAGCTCCTAGCGGGAGCTCGGCTTCGGGGCAGTTCTTC. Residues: CASSVAPSGSSASGQFF.

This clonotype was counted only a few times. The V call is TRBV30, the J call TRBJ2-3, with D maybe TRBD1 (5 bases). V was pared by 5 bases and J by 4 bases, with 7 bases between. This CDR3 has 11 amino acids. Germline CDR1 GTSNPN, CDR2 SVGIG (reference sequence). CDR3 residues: CAWDSADTQYF. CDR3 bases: TGTGCCTGGGACAGCGCAGATACGCAGTATTTT.

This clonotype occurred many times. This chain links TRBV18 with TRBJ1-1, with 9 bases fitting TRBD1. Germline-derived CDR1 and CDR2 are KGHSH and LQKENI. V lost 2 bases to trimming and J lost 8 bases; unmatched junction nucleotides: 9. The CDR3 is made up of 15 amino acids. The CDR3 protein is CASSPNTGGASEAFF. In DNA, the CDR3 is TGTGCCAGCTCACCAAACACAGGGGGCGCATCCGAAGCTTTCTTT.